This TCR beta chain comes out of a study of T cell clonotyping in hematopoietic cell transplantation. Study-level points and caveats: At the given depth, recipient repertoires were over 95% de novo clonotypes.

With regard to this clone: Its matching antigen is unknown.

The CDR3 totals 11 residues. Between the trimmed V and J ends, which lost 5 bases and 6 bases, there was a span of 7 bases. Germline V gene lookup returns CDR1 MNHEY and CDR2 SVGAGI. Some clones are missing from TCRdb's copy, which holds only in-frame ones; the method was immunoSEQ multiplex PCR. The data hold about 69,000 clones, with approximately 94% observed a single time. The chain recombines TRBV6-5 with TRBJ1-2; D not certain. The clonotype was recovered from a man in his fifties in good health. Some clones in this sample may be carry-over from other donors' samples. The source material was peripheral blood mononuclear cells. CDR3 nucleotide sequence: TGTGCCAGCAGTGGTGGCGATGGCTACACCTTC. It codes for CASSGGDGYTF.